The source of this T cell receptor beta chain is a study of blood T cell repertoires in COVID-19. As for the study in general: Samples came from the United States, Italy and Spain, spanning acute and convalescent COVID-19. T cells, B-cell-depleted T cells, or PBMCs provided the cDNA or gDNA that served as material.

The CDR3 spans 14 residues. Germline CDR1 is SGHRS and CDR2 is YFSETQ. Trimming took 0 bases from V and 2 from J, leaving 8 bases between them. In the authors' methods: Amplification with reference gene primers provided the estimates of nucleated cell counts. TCRdb's table, derived via immunoSEQ multiplex PCR, lists solely in-frame clones and lacks some. That table is the source of V, J and clone size, and D and trimming were worked out from the DNA. The table lists about 25,000 clones, over 75% of them singletons. The sequencing sample was made of peripheral blood. The genes are TRBV5-1 and TRBJ1-1; no firm D call. The TCR was taken from a woman of 80 years or more with acute or convalescent COVID-19. The CDR3: CASSLDAVNTEAFF. CDR3 DNA: TGCGCCAGCAGCTTGGACGCAGTAAACACTGAAGCTTTCTTT.